This record concerns one TCR beta chain sequence. The antigen it recognizes is unknown. The input lacks base qualities; no much larger clone sits a single base away. Participants in the prospective study were aged about 18 to 90 years, lived in 20 to 30 United States geographic areas, and enrolled through a virtual design. In the prospective study, cohorts were assigned on the basis of participant-reported clinical history obtained from a screening survey and a study questionnaire. In the prospective study, mobile phlebotomists collected whole blood, serum and a nasopharyngeal or oropharyngeal swab from each participant. Participants in the prospective study had the option to provide additional blood draws and questionnaires over a 2-month period. Before DNA extraction, prospective study blood samples were shipped either frozen or at room temperature. The immunoSEQ Assay, a bias-controlled multiplex PCR, was used to amplify TCRbeta CDR3 regions from genomic DNA. The paper's processing steps were these. The number of nucleated cells in each sample was estimated by amplification of reference gene primers within the assay. To quantify the absolute abundance of each unique TCRbeta CDR3 rearrangement, sequence reads were collapsed and filtered. For each sample, productive Simpson clonality was calculated as the square root of Simpson's diversity index over productive rearrangements. TCRdb limited this immuneACCESS table to in-frame rearrangements with V and J called. A share of clones is missing; checked studies link under half to unresolved V genes, and the rest is unexplained. D and trimming come from the DNA, and the V and J calls and clone size come from that table. The sample has 210,000 or so clones on record, about 84% of them singletons. The ten largest make up approximately 4.6% of the sample.

V drops 0 bases and J drops 1 base, leaving 12 bases in between. CDR1 and CDR2 are drawn from the germline V gene: SGHDN, FVKESK. Taken from cysteine to phenylalanine, the CDR3 has 16 residues. The sequence is cut down to CDR3 DNA, 48 bases in frame from base 1. These data come from a study of blood T cell repertoires in COVID-19 (dated by TCRdb to about 2020). With respect to the entire study: The collaborator samples originated in the United States, Italy and Spain and spanned the acute and convalescent phases of COVID-19. The material from the prospective study consisted of cDNA or gDNA derived from T cells, B-cell-depleted T cells, or PBMCs. Deeply sampled blood TCRbeta repertoires from subjects exposed to, actively infected with, or recovered from COVID-19 were included in the dataset. The repertoires were made available in a free public database intended to serve as a resource for research on the immune response to SARS-CoV-2. Samples came from the ongoing ImmuneRACE study (first 160 participants) plus 1,254 subjects from 6 global collaborators. Sample metadata almost always included a de-identified subject ID, COVID-19 status, age in years and sex. Where available, HLA class I and class II types were taken from metadata supplied by the sample provider and were not determined by assay-based typing. Study-wide findings and limitations: The quantity of clinical and demographic metadata differed by source and by participant and was supplied without curation.

Sequencing input: PBMCs or T cells enriched from blood (not recorded which). The receptor comes from a man in his thirties or forties with acute COVID-19. The chain joins TRBV14 to TRBJ1-1; the D gene assignment is ambiguous. The CDR3 loop reads CASSQERDWRNTEAFF. The sequenced DNA: TGTGCCAGCAGCCAAGAAAGAGACTGGCGGAACACTGAAGCTTTCTTT.